The 26 T cell receptor beta chains below were found in one sample sequenced in a study of blood T cell repertoires in COVID-19. Method: immunoSEQ multiplex PCR; TCRdb's copy keeps in-frame clones and lacks some. Counted here are 59,000 or so clones, roughly 79% occurring once; the ten biggest clones make up 25% to 35%. Source material: peripheral blood. The receptors originated from a woman aged 80 or over with active or convalescent COVID-19.

The rearrangement links TRBV5-4 to TRBJ2-7; the D gene is possibly TRBD1 (5 bases). CDR3 size: 13 residues. Germline V gene data show CDR1 as SGHNT and CDR2 as YYREEE (reference sequence). Trimming stripped 3 bases from V and 2 bases from J, with 9 bases between. CDR3 protein: CASSWGRAYEQYF. The CDR3 DNA reads TGTGCCAGCAGCTGGGGCAGAGCCTACGAGCAGTACTTC.

The chain carries TRBV6-1 and TRBJ1-2; a possible D gene is TRBD1 (6 bases). Trimming removed 1 base at V and 5 bases at J, with 8 bases between. Germline V gene data show CDR1 as MNHNS and CDR2 as SASEGT. This CDR3 contains 13 residues. The CDR3 nucleotides read TGTGCCAGCAGTGAAGTACAGGGATATGGCTACACCTTC. This gives the protein CASSEVQGYGYTF.

The chain employs TRBV18 and TRBJ1-1; 8 positions agree with TRBD1. There are 14 residues in the CDR3. Losses at the gene ends were 3 bases for V and 6 bases for J; bases not matched to a gene: 6. Germline V gives CDR1 KGHSH, CDR2 LQKENI. The CDR3 DNA reads TGTGCCAGCTCACCGCAGGGGACAGGCCCTGAAGCTTTCTTT. Its translation is CASSPQGTGPEAFF.

The rearrangement uses TRBV18 and TRBJ2-7; D may be TRBD1 (6 bases). This CDR3 region has 14 residues. Germline lookup yields CDR1 KGHSH and CDR2 LQKENI. V dropped 3 bases and J dropped 1 base, with 10 bases sitting between them. The CDR3 reads CASSPGTTSYEQYF. The DNA for the CDR3 is TGTGCCAGCTCACCCGGGACAACATCCTACGAGCAGTACTTC.

The rearrangement links TRBV2 to TRBJ2-1; no clear D gene. V was cut by 5 bases and J by 4 bases, with 3 bases left in between. This CDR3 region has 11 residues. The germline V gene encodes CDR1 SNHLY and CDR2 FYNNEI. The CDR3 DNA reads TGTGCCAGCAGTTATTACAATGAGCAGTTCTTC. Its protein is CASSYYNEQFF.

As DNA, the CDR3 is TGTGCCAGCAGCCCGGGGATTTCCTACAATGAGCAGTTCTTC. It encodes CASSPGISYNEQFF. The chain joins TRBV28 to TRBJ2-1, with D tentatively TRBD2 (5 bases). This CDR3 has 14 residues. Germline loops: CDR1 MDHEN, CDR2 SYDVKM. V was cut by 6 bases and J by 1 base, with 10 bases left in between. The entire variable domain, with the rest obtained from reference TRBV28 and TRBJ2-1, is as follows: DVKVTQSSRYLVKRTGEKVFLECVQDMDHENMFWYRQDPGLGLRLIYFSYDVKMKEKGDIPEGYSVSREKKERFSLILESASTNQTSMYLCASSPGISYNEQFFGPGTRLTVL.

This chain uses TRBV6-6 with TRBJ2-4; TRBD2 is a possible D gene (6 bases). V lost 8 bases, J lost 3 bases, and 17 bases lay in between. The CDR3 extends over 15 amino acids. Germline V gene lookup returns CDR1 MNHNY and CDR2 SVGAGI (reference sequence). The CDR3 is CASRSEGLVKNIQYF. The CDR3, as DNA: TGTGCCAGCCGGTCGGAGGGACTTGTCAAAAACATTCAGTACTTC.

The V gene is TRBV2, the J gene TRBJ1-6; TRBD1 matches at 8 bases. This CDR3 has 15 residues. The ends lost 6 bases at V and 6 bases at J; junction bases unmatched: 7. The germline V gene encodes CDR1 SNHLY and CDR2 FYNNEI. CDR3 nucleotide sequence: TGTGCCAGCAGATCCGGACAGGGCGGTAATTCACCCCTCCACTTT. Translation: CASRSGQGGNSPLHF.

The J gene is TRBJ2-3, the V gene TRBV20-1, with D possibly TRBD1 on 6 matching bases. V was trimmed by 3 bases and J by 1 base, leaving 14 bases between them. The V gene's germline CDR1 is DFQATT and CDR2 SNEGSKA (reference sequence). The CDR3 has 15 residues. The CDR3 protein is CSASLVGGGTDTQYF. Written as DNA, the CDR3 is TGCAGTGCTAGTCTTGTAGGGGGTGGCACAGATACGCAGTATTTT.

This clone appeared once. This chain joins TRBV7-2 and TRBJ1-2; D is ambiguous. The CDR3 runs 15 residues. Germline CDR1 reads SGHTA; CDR2 reads FQGNSA. Trimming took 3 bases from V and 6 from J, leaving 17 bases between them. The DNA for the CDR3 is TGTGCCAGCAGCTTCGAGGGTAACATTGGTCATGGCTACACCTTC. Encoded protein: CASSFEGNIGHGYTF.

The chain has TRBV4-3 and TRBJ1-4, with a tentative D call TRBD1 (5 bases). V shed 4 bases and J shed 6 bases, with 9 bases lying between them. The CDR3 runs to 13 residues. CDR1 is LGHNA and CDR2 is YSLEER in the germline V gene. Here the CDR3 reads CASSPQGDEKLFF. In nucleotides, the CDR3 is TGCGCCAGCAGCCCACAAGGGGATGAAAAACTGTTTTTT.

This chain connects TRBV5-4 to TRBJ1-1, with D hard to call. Germline-derived CDR1 and CDR2 are SGHNT and YYREEE (reference sequence). The V end lost 2 bases, the J end lost 0 bases, and 11 bases lay between the germline ends. This CDR3 region has 15 residues. The CDR3 region has the DNA TGTGCCAGCAGCTTCTGGGAGAGGATGAACACTGAAGCTTTCTTT. This sequence encodes CASSFWERMNTEAFF. The full variable domain, in which reference TRBV5-4 and TRBJ1-1 provide the parts outside the CDR3, is ETGVTQSPTHLIKTRGQQVTLRCSSQSGHNTVSWYQQALGQGPQFIFQYYREEENGRGNFPPRFSGLQFPNYSSELNVNALELDDSALYLCASSFWERMNTEAFFGQGTRLTVV.

The chain has TRBV28 and TRBJ2-2; D gene ambiguous. V was shortened by 5 bases and J by 1 base, with 17 bases between the two germline ends. CDR3 length: 17 amino acids. CDR1 is MDHEN and CDR2 is SYDVKM in the germline V gene. The CDR3 is CASSDRWAAQNTGELFF. The CDR3 region has the DNA TGTGCCAGCAGTGACCGGTGGGCAGCCCAGAACACCGGGGAGCTGTTTTTT.

The chain has TRBV6-5 and TRBJ1-2; possible D gene TRBD1, 6 bases. Germline lookup yields CDR1 MNHEY and CDR2 SVGAGI. CDR3 length equals 13 residues. The V end was cut by 0 bases, the J end by 7 bases, with 9 bases between. CDR3 loop: CASSYSTGSGYTF. CDR3 in DNA: TGTGCCAGCAGTTACTCGACAGGATCTGGCTACACCTTC.

The genes are TRBV12-3 or TRBV12-4 and TRBJ1-1; TRBD1 agrees at 9 bases. V shed 5 bases and J 7 bases; nucleotides not matched to a gene: 5. The CDR3 runs 13 residues. The CDR3: CASSATGGVEAFF. CDR3 DNA sequence: TGTGCCAGCAGTGCCACAGGGGGCGTTGAAGCTTTCTTT.

The chain is built from TRBV6-2 or TRBV6-3 and TRBJ1-1; D unclear. With 5 bases removed from V and 5 bases from J, the gap between germline ends came to 9 bases. In germline, CDR1 is MNHEY, CDR2 SVGEGT. The CDR3 runs to 12 residues. As DNA, the CDR3 is TGTGCCAGCAGTCGCGTCGGGACTGAAGCTTTCTTT. As protein: CASSRVGTEAFF.

The chain couples TRBV4-3 to TRBJ2-7; 9 positions match TRBD2. V trimming: 5 bases; J trimming: 0 bases; junction bases outside the gene matches: 5. CDR1 LGHNA and CDR2 YSLEER come from the germline V gene. The CDR3 is made up of 15 amino acids. This CDR3 is CASSSRAGGSYEQYF. CDR3 bases: TGCGCCAGCAGCTCAAGAGCGGGGGGCTCCTACGAGCAGTACTTC.

In its sample, this clone was seen a few times. The chain links TRBV6-5 to TRBJ2-7; possible D gene TRBD1, 6 bases. CDR3 length: 13 residues. The V end was cut by 6 bases, the J end by 2 bases, with 11 bases between. The V gene's germline CDR1 is MNHEY and CDR2 SVGAGI. The CDR3 coding sequence is TGTGCCAGCAGGATGGGACACGCCTACGAGCAGTACTTC. This encodes CASRMGHAYEQYF.

This chain links TRBV12-3 or TRBV12-4 with TRBJ1-6; D might be TRBD1 (5 bases). The V end lost 10 bases, the J end lost 4 bases, and 11 bases lay between the germline ends. This CDR3 region has 13 residues. The CDR3 DNA reads TGTGCCATTCGGGGGGAATATAATTCACCCCTCCACTTT. Residues: CAIRGEYNSPLHF.

Here the CDR3 reads CASSPGFTEAFF. CDR3 sequence (DNA): TGTGCCAGCAGCCCGGGGTTCACTGAAGCTTTCTTT. The V and J genes are TRBV7-8 and TRBJ1-1; D ambiguous. The CDR3 has 12 residues. V lost 5 bases, J lost 4 bases, and 8 bases lay in between. The germline V gene encodes CDR1 SGHVS and CDR2 FQNEAQ. Full variable domain (missing parts from reference TRBV7-8 and TRBJ1-1): GAGVSQSPRYKVAKRGQDVALRCDPISGHVSLFWYQQALGQGPEFLTYFQNEAQLDKSGLPSDRFFAERPEGSVSTLKIQRTQQEDSAVYLCASSPGFTEAFFGQGTRLTVV.

The chain recombines TRBV7-2 with TRBJ1-2; 8 bases agree with TRBD1. Unmatched junction bases numbered 11, after V lost 5 bases and J lost 3 bases. The CDR3 spans 16 residues. Germline CDR1 is SGHTA and CDR2 is FQGNSA. In DNA, the CDR3 is TGTGCCAGCAGCCTCCACAGGGGGTTCGCTGACTATGGCTACACCTTC. Translating it yields CASSLHRGFADYGYTF. Filled out from reference TRBV7-2 and TRBJ1-2, the complete variable domain reads GAGVSQSPSNKVTEKGKDVELRCDPISGHTALYWYRQSLGQGLEFLIYFQGNSAPDKSGLPSDRFSAERTGGSVSTLTIQRTQQEDSAVYLCASSLHRGFADYGYTFGSGTRLTVV.

This chain joins TRBV6-6 and TRBJ1-6; 7 nucleotides line up with TRBD1. The length of the CDR3 is 14 residues. The J segment lost 3 bases and the V segment lost 11 bases, leaving 7 bases of the junction unmatched. Germline V CDR1 and CDR2: MNHNY, SVGAGI (reference sequence). In DNA, the CDR3 is TGTGCCGGGAAGGGGGCTGGCTATAATTCACCCCTCCACTTT. It is translated as CAGKGAGYNSPLHF.

This clone has only one observation. This rearrangement joins TRBV19 to TRBJ2-6; 11 nucleotides line up with TRBD2. The germline V gene has CDR1 LNHDA and CDR2 SQIVND (reference sequence). Trimming removed 5 bases from V and 0 bases from J; junction bases left unmatched: 9. The CDR3 has 19 residues. The CDR3, as DNA: TGTGCCAGTAGTGTAGGGACTAGCGGAGCCTTCTCTGGGGCCAACGTCCTGACTTTC. Amino acids: CASSVGTSGAFSGANVLTF.

The CDR3 loop is CASNQEGEPTNEKLFF. The CDR3 nucleotides are TGTGCCAGCAACCAGGAGGGCGAGCCGACTAATGAAAAACTGTTTTTT. The J gene is TRBJ1-4, the V gene TRBV9; D gene unclear. Trimming stripped 6 bases from V and 2 bases from J, with 17 bases between. Germline V gives CDR1 SGDLS, CDR2 YYNGEE. The CDR3 is 16 amino acids.

The rearrangement links TRBV6-5 to TRBJ2-1; TRBD2 matches at 8 bases. Germline V lookup: CDR1 MNHEY, CDR2 SVGAGI. Trimming took 6 bases from V and 9 from J; bases not matched to a gene: 1. The CDR3 runs to 11 residues. CDR3 bases: TGTGCCAGCAGACTAGCGGCTGAGCAGTTCTTC. Translation gives CASRLAAEQFF.

This chain uses TRBV20-1 with TRBJ2-7; 10 bases fit TRBD2. The CDR3 runs to 14 residues. Unmatched junction bases numbered 4, after V lost 3 bases and J lost 2 bases. From germline, CDR1 is DFQATT and CDR2 SNEGSKA (reference sequence). The DNA for the CDR3 is TGCAGTGCTAGTGACACTAGCGGGGCCTACGAGCAGTACTTC. It yields the protein CSASDTSGAYEQYF.